The rows below give T cell receptor beta chains drawn from one sample of a study of blood T cell repertoires in COVID-19. The assay was immunoSEQ multiplex PCR, and TCRdb's table has in-frame clones only and misses some. The sample comprises under 130,000 clones, about 86% of which are singletons, and roughly 3.5% rests with the top ten. Input material: peripheral blood. Receptor source: a human donor in a cohort sampled during active COVID-19. Each CDR3 is given with its conserved first and last residue. The order of the fields is D gene, clone size, J gene, V gene, CDR3 DNA, CDR3 protein. D genes are given only for firm matches. Expanded clones get a size class; other rows say once, few or many, or leave the size out.

>TRBD1|-|TRBJ2-5|TRBV18
TGTGCCAGCTCACGGACAGGGTCGGAGACCCAGTACTTC
CASSRTGSETQYF
>TRBD1|-|TRBJ2-7|TRBV27
TGTGCCAGCACCTTCGGACAGGGGGCGAACGAGCAGTACTTC
CASTFGQGANEQYF
>TRBD2|-|TRBJ2-7|TRBV19
TGTGCCAGTAGTATGGGGACTAGCGGGAGAGGAGGAGTCTACGAGCAGTACTTC
CASSMGTSGRGGVYEQYF
>-|-|TRBJ2-7|TRBV19
TGTGCCAGTAGTCAGTACTACGAGCAGTACTTC
CASSQYYEQYF
>TRBD2|-|TRBJ2-3|TRBV3-1/TRBV3-2
TGTGCCAGCAGCCAAGAATGGGTGGGAGCGGGAGTCCGCACAGATACGCAGTATTTT
CASSQEWVGAGVRTDTQYF
>TRBD2|-|TRBJ2-1|TRBV11-2
TGTGCCAGCAGCTTAACTAGCGGGGCTTACAATGAGCAGTTCTTC
CASSLTSGAYNEQFF
>TRBD2|-|TRBJ2-1|TRBV4-1
TGCGCCAGCAGCCAGATCGGGAGGAGCTCCTACAATGAGCAGTTCTTC
CASSQIGRSSYNEQFF
>-|-|TRBJ2-3|TRBV7-3
TGTGCCAGCAGCTTCGTCGGGAGCACAGATACGCAGTATTTT
CASSFVGSTDTQYF
>TRBD2|-|TRBJ2-3|TRBV6-1
TGTGCCAGCAGTGAATCCAGCGGGGGATTTAGCACAGATACGCAGTATTTT
CASSESSGGFSTDTQYF
>TRBD2|-|TRBJ2-1|TRBV7-2
TGTGCCAGCAGCTTCCTATGGACTAGCTACAATGAGCAGTTCTTC
CASSFLWTSYNEQFF
>-|-|TRBJ2-2|TRBV4-1
TGCGCCAGCAGCCAAGGGAGAGCCGGGGAGCTGTTTTTT
CASSQGRAGELFF
>-|-|TRBJ1-2|TRBV4-1
TGCGCCAGCAGCCCAGAAGGGGGGGGCGTGAGTGGCTACACCTTC
CASSPEGGGVSGYTF
>TRBD2|-|TRBJ2-4|TRBV19
TGTGCCAGTAGTATCCGGACTAGCGGGATGAGTATGCAAAGAAACATTCAGTACTTC
CASSIRTSGMSMQRNIQYF
>-|-|TRBJ1-4|TRBV15
TGTGCCACCAGCAGAGATTATGGGGGGACCACAACTAATGAAAAACTGTTTTTT
CATSRDYGGTTTNEKLFF
>-|-|TRBJ1-1|TRBV6-5
TGTGCCAGCAGCCGGACAGAAAACACTGAAGCTTTCTTT
CASSRTENTEAFF
>-|-|TRBJ1-1|TRBV9
TGTGCCAGCAGCGTAGGCGGAAGGATGAACACTGAAGCTTTCTTT
CASSVGGRMNTEAFF
>TRBD1|-|TRBJ2-7|TRBV7-6
TGTGCCAGCAGCTTATCCCCCACAGGGGACTCCTACGAGCAGTACTTC
CASSLSPTGDSYEQYF
>-|-|TRBJ1-2|TRBV6-5
TGTGCCAGCAGTTACCGCACTACAGGGAATGGCTACACCTTC
CASSYRTTGNGYTF
>-|-|TRBJ1-2|TRBV7-9
TGTGCCAGCAGCTCCAAGAGCAGGCGAGCTAACTATGGCTACACCTTC
CASSSKSRRANYGYTF
>TRBD1|-|TRBJ1-4|TRBV4-1
TGCGCCAGCAGCCCCGGACAGGGGCGTGAAAAACTGTTTTTT
CASSPGQGREKLFF
>-|-|TRBJ2-1|TRBV5-6
TGTGCCAGCAGCTCGGCTCAGGGGTATACGGAGTACAATGAGCAGTTCTTC
CASSSAQGYTEYNEQFF
>TRBD2|few|TRBJ2-2|TRBV4-1
TGCGCCAGCAGCCAAGATTATCGGGGGGTGGGCACCGGGGAGCTGTTTTTT
CASSQDYRGVGTGELFF
>-|-|TRBJ1-5|TRBV6-5
TGTGCCAGCAGTTACTCGGGCAGAGATCAGCCCCAGCATTTT
CASSYSGRDQPQHF